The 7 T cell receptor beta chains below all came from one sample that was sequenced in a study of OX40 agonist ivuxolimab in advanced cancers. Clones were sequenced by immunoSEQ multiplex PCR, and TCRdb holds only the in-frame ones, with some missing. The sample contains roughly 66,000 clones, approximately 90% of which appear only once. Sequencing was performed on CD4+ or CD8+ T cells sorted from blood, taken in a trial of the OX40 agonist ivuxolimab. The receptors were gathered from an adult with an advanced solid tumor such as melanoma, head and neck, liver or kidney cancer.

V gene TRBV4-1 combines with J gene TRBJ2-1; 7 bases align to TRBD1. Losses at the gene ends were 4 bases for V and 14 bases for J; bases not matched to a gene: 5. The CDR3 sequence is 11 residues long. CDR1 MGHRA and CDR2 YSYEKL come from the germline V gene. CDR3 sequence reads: CASSRDRDKFF. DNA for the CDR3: TGCGCCAGCAGCCGAGACAGGGATAAGTTCTTC.

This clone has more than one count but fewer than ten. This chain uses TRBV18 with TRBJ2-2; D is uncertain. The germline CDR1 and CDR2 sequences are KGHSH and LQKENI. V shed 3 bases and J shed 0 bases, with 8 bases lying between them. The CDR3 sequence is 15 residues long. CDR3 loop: CASSPLTPNTGELFF. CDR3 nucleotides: TGTGCCAGCTCACCGTTAACCCCGAACACCGGGGAGCTGTTTTTT.

CDR3 sequence: CASSLASTGSETQYF. The CDR3 DNA reads TGTGCCAGCAGCTTGGCGTCGACAGGGTCAGAGACCCAGTACTTC. J is TRBJ2-5 and V is TRBV5-5; 7 positions match TRBD1. V shed 0 bases, J shed 4 bases, and the junction held 6 bases outside the gene matches. CDR3 length: 15 amino acids. The germline V gene has CDR1 SGHKS and CDR2 YYEKEE (reference sequence).

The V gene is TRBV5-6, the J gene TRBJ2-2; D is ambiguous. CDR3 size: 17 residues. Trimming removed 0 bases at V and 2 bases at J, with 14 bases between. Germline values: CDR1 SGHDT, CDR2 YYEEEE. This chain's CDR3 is CASSLATGPVNTGELFF. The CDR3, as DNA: TGTGCCAGCAGCTTGGCAACCGGGCCAGTCAACACCGGGGAGCTGTTTTTT. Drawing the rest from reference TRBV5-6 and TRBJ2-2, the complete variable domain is DAGVTQSPTHLIKTRGQQVTLRCSPKSGHDTVSWYQQALGQGPQFIFQYYEEEERQRGNFPDRFSGHQFPNYSSELNVNALLLGDSALYLCASSLATGPVNTGELFFGEGSRLTVL.

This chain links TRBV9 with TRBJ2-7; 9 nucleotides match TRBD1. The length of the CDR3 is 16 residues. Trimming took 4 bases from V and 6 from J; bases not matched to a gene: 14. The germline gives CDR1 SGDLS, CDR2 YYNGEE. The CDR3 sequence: CASSISSGTGFGEQYF. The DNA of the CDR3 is TGTGCCAGCAGCATCTCTTCCGGGACAGGGTTTGGCGAGCAGTACTTC.

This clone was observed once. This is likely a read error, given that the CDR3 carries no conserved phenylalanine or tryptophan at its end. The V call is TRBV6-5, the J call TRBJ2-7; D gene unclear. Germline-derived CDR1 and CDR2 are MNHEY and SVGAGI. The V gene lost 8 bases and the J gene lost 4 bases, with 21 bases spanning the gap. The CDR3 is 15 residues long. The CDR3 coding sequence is TGTGCCAGCCGAGTTAGGGCGGATCCGATTTACGAGCAGTACCTC. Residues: CASRVRADPIYEQYL.

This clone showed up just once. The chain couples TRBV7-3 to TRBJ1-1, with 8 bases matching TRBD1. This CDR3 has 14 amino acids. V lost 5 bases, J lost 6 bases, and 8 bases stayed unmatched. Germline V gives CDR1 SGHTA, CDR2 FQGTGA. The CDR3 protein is CASSPGQGVAEAFF. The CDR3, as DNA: TGTGCCAGCAGCCCAGGACAGGGAGTCGCTGAAGCTTTCTTT.